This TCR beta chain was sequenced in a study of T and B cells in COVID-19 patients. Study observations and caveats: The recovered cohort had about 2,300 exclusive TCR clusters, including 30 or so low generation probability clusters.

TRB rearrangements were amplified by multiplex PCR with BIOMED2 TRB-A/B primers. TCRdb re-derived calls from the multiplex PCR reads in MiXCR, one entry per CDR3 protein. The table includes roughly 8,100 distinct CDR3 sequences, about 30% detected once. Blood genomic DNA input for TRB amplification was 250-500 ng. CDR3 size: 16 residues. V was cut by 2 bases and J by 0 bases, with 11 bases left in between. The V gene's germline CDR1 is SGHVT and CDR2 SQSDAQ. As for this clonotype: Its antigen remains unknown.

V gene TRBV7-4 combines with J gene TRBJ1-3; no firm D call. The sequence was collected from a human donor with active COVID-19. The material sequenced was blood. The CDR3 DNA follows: TGTGCCAGCAGCTTATCCCCCAGCACCTCTGGAAACACCATATATTTT. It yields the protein CASSLSPSTSGNTIYF.